The sequence of this T cell receptor (beta chain) was determined in a study of T cell responses to AZD1222 COVID-19 vaccine. The CDR3 has 17 residues. The germline V gene has CDR1 LGHNA and CDR2 YSLEER. The ends were cut back, 2 bases at V and 0 bases at J, with 16 bases in the middle. The method was immunoSEQ multiplex PCR; TCRdb's version includes in-frame clones alone and lacks a portion of them. The table records over 150,000 clones, roughly 85% of them present only once. This clone showed up just once. V and J are TRBV4-3 and TRBJ1-1; tentative D call: TRBD1 (6 bases). Sequencing was performed on peripheral blood, taken 28 days after the second AZD1222 dose. The clonotype comes from an adult who received the AZD1222 COVID-19 vaccine. The CDR3 sequence is CASSQRGRGLMNTEAFF. DNA of the CDR3: TGCGCCAGCAGCCAACGGGGCAGGGGCCTAATGAACACTGAAGCTTTCTTT.